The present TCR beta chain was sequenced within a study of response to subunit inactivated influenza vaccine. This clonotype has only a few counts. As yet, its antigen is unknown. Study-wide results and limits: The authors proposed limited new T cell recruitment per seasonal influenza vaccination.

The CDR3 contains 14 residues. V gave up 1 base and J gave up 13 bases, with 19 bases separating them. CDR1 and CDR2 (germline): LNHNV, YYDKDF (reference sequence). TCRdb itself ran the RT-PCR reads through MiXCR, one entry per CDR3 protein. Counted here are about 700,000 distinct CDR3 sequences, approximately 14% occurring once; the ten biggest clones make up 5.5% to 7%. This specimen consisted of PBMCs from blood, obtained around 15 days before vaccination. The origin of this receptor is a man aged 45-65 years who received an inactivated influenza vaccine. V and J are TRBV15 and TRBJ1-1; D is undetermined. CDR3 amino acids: CATSRVTGRREGFF. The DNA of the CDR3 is TGTGCCACCAGCAGAGTAACGGGTAGACGGGAGGGTTTCTTT.